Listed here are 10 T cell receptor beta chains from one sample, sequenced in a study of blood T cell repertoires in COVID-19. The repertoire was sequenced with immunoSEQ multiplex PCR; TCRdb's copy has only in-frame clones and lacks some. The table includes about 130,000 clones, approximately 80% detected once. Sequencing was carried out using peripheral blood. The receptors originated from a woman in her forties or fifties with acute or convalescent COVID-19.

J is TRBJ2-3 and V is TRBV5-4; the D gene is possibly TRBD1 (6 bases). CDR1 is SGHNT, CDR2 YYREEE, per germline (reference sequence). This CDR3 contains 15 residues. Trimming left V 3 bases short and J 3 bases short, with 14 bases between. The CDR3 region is CASSSGTLSTDTQYF. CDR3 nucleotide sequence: TGTGCCAGCAGCTCCGGGACACTCTCGACAGATACGCAGTATTTT. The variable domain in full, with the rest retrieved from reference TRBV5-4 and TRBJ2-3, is ETGVTQSPTHLIKTRGQQVTLRCSSQSGHNTVSWYQQALGQGPQFIFQYYREEENGRGNFPPRFSGLQFPNYSSELNVNALELDDSALYLCASSSGTLSTDTQYFGPGTRLTVL.

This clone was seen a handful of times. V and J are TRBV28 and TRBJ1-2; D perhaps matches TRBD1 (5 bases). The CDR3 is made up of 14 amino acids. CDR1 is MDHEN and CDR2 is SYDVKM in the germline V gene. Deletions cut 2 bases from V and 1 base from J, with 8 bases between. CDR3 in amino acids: CASSLSRVNYGYTF. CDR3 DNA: TGTGCCAGCAGTTTAAGCAGGGTTAACTATGGCTACACCTTC.

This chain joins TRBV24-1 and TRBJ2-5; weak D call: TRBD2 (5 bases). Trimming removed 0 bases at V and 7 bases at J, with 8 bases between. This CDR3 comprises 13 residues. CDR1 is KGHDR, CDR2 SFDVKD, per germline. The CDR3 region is CATSDLHSGTQYF. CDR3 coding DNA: TGTGCCACCAGTGATTTGCACAGCGGGACCCAGTACTTC.

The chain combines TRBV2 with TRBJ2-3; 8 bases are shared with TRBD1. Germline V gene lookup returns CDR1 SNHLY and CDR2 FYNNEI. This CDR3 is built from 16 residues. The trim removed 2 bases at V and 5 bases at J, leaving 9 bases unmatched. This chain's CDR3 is CASSEPQGAQGDTQYF. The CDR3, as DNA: TGTGCCAGCAGTGAACCGCAGGGGGCGCAGGGAGATACGCAGTATTTT.

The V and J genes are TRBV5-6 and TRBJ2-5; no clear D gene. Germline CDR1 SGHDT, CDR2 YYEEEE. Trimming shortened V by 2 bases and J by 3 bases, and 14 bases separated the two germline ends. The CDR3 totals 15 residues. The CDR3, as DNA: TGTGCCAGCAGCTTAGTTATGTCAGGTAAAGAGACCCAGTACTTC. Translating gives CASSLVMSGKETQYF.

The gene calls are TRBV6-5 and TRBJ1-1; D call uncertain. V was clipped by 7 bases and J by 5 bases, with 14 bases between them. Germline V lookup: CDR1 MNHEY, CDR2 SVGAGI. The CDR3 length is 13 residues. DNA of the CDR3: TGTGCCAGCATACTGCGGATCAGAACTGAAGCTTTCTTT. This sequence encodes CASILRIRTEAFF.

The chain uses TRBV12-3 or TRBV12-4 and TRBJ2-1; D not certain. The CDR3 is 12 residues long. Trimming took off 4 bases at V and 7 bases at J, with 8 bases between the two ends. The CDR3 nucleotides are TGTGCCAGCAGTTCCCTACAGAATGAGCAGTTCTTC. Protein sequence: CASSSLQNEQFF.

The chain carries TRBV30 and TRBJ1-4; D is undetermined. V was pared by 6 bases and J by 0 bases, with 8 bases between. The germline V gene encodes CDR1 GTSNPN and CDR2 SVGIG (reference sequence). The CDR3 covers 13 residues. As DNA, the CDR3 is TGTGCCTGCCGTCTCGCAACTAATGAAAAACTGTTTTTT. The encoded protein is CACRLATNEKLFF.

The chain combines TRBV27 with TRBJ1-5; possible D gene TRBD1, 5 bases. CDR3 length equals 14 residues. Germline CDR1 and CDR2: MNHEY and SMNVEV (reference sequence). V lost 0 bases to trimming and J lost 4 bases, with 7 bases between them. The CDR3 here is CASSLSGDNQPQHF. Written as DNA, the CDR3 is TGTGCCAGCAGTTTATCAGGGGATAATCAGCCCCAGCATTTT.

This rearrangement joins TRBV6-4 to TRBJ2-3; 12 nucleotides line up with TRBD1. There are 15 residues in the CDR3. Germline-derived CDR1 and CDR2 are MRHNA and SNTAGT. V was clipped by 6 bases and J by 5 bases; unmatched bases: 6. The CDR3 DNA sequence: TGTGCCAGCAGCCCCGGGACAGGGGGCGTAGATACGCAGTATTTT. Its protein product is CASSPGTGGVDTQYF.